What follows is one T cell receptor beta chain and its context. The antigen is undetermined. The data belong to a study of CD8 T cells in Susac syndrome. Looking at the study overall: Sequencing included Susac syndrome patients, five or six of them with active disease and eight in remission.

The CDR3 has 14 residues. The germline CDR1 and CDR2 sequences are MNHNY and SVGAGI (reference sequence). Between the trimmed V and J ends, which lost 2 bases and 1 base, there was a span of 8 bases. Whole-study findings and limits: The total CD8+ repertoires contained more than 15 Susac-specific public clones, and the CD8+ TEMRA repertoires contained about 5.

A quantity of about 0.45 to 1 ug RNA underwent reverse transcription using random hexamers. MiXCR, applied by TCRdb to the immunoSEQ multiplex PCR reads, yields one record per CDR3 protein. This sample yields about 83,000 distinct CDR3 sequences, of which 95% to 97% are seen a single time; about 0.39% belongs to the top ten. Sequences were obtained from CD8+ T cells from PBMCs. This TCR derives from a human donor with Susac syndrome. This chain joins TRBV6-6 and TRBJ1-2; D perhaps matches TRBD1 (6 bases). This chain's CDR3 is CASSYTDSNYGYTF. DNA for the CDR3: TGTGCCAGCAGTTACACGGACAGTAACTATGGCTACACCTTC.